One sample yielded the 16 T cell receptor beta chains listed below, sequenced in a study of cytomegalovirus exposure and HLA in healthy donors. Use of 60 Vbeta and 13 Jbeta primers characterized the PCR. Sequenced by immunoSEQ multiplex PCR; TCRdb stores in-frame clones only, minus some. The sample shows over 150,000 clones, roughly nine tenths of them seen only once. The sample consisted of PBMCs. These receptors all stem from a woman aged 25 to 39 in good health and CMV-seronegative.

The CDR3 region has the DNA TGTGCCAGTAGTTGGTCCGCCAGGGGAGAGACCCAGTACTTC. Translated, it gives CASSWSARGETQYF. This chain uses TRBV19 with TRBJ2-5, with D maybe TRBD1 (6 bases). The ends were cut back, 5 bases at V and 4 bases at J, with 14 bases in the middle. The CDR3 is 14 amino acids. Looked up from germline, CDR1 is LNHDA and CDR2 is SQIVND (reference sequence).

The gene calls are TRBV4-3 and TRBJ2-7; 8 bases match TRBD2. V lost 3 bases to trimming and J lost 4 bases; unmatched junction nucleotides: 8. The CDR3 has 15 amino acids. Germline CDR1 and CDR2: LGHNA and YSLEER. CDR3 protein: CASSQTVAGRYEQYF. DNA of the CDR3: TGCGCCAGCAGCCAGACTGTAGCGGGGAGATACGAGCAGTACTTC.

This clone showed up just once. The gene calls are TRBV5-1 and TRBJ1-4, with D perhaps TRBD1 (6 bases). In germline, CDR1 is SGHRS, CDR2 YFSETQ. V was cut by 3 bases and J by 0 bases, with 9 bases left in between. This CDR3 has 15 amino acids. This CDR3 is CASSSTGATNEKLFF. Written as DNA, the CDR3 is TGCGCCAGCAGCTCGACAGGAGCAACTAATGAAAAACTGTTTTTT.

J is TRBJ2-7 and V is TRBV5-1, with 11 nucleotides matching TRBD2. Germline V CDR1 and CDR2: SGHRS, YFSETQ. J lost 6 bases, V lost 3 bases, and 11 bases had no gene match. The CDR3 has 16 amino acids. The CDR3 region is CASSWQAAGTSGEQYF. In DNA form, the CDR3 reads TGCGCCAGCAGCTGGCAGGCAGCCGGGACTAGCGGCGAGCAGTACTTC.

The chain recombines TRBV7-9 with TRBJ1-4; 7 bases fit TRBD1. The CDR3 has 15 amino acids. Germline V gene data show CDR1 as SEHNR and CDR2 as FQNEAQ (reference sequence). The J segment lost 5 bases and the V segment lost 5 bases, leaving 8 bases of the junction unmatched. The CDR3 region is CASSPGQPGNEKLFF. The CDR3 DNA is TGTGCCAGCAGCCCGGGACAGCCGGGAAATGAAAAACTGTTTTTT.

The V gene is TRBV11-2, the J gene TRBJ2-4; D is uncertain. This CDR3 is built from 15 residues. V was shortened by 1 base and J by 8 bases, with 15 bases between the two germline ends. CDR1 SGHAT and CDR2 FQNNGV come from the germline V gene. In DNA form, the CDR3 reads TGTGCCAGCAGCTTAGTCTGGAGCGCCGGTCACATTCAGTACTTC. It specifies CASSLVWSAGHIQYF. Full variable domain (outside the CDR3, taken from reference TRBV11-2 and TRBJ2-4): EAGVAQSPRYKIIEKRQSVAFWCNPISGHATLYWYQQILGQGPKLLIQFQNNGVVDDSQLPKDRFSAERLKGVDSTLKIQPAKLEDSAVYLCASSLVWSAGHIQYFGAGTRLSVL.

This clone came up once. This chain links TRBV5-4 with TRBJ2-5; 11 nucleotides align to TRBD2. The J segment lost 5 bases and the V segment lost 6 bases, leaving 9 bases of the junction unmatched. The length of the CDR3 is 15 residues. Germline values: CDR1 SGHNT, CDR2 YYREEE (reference sequence). The DNA of the CDR3 is TGTGCCAGCACTAGCGGGGGGCCGGGGCAGGAGACCCAGTACTTC. It codes for CASTSGGPGQETQYF.

The rearrangement uses TRBV2 and TRBJ1-1; D is uncertain. Germline V gives CDR1 SNHLY, CDR2 FYNNEI. Trimming removed 10 bases from V and 3 bases from J, with 18 bases in between. CDR3 length: 14 residues. CDR3 region: CATNRAGMDTEAFF. The CDR3 coding sequence is TGTGCCACCAACCGGGCGGGGATGGACACTGAAGCTTTCTTT.

The chain carries TRBV5-1 and TRBJ2-1, with D possibly TRBD1 on 5 matching bases. The V end lost 4 bases, the J end lost 7 bases, and 12 bases lay between the germline ends. From germline, CDR1 is SGHRS and CDR2 YFSETQ. This CDR3 region has 13 residues. In DNA, the CDR3 is TGCGCCAGCAGCGTGACAGCTCGAAATGAGCAGTTCTTC. Translated, it gives CASSVTARNEQFF. The full variable domain, in which reference TRBV5-1 and TRBJ2-1 provide the parts outside the CDR3, is KAGVTQTPRYLIKTRGQQVTLSCSPISGHRSVSWYQQTPGQGLQFLFEYFSETQRNKGNFPGRFSGRQFSNSRSEMNVSTLELGDSALYLCASSVTARNEQFFGPGTRLTVL.

This clone was observed a few times. The chain links TRBV7-2 to TRBJ2-1; weak D call: TRBD2 (6 bases). This CDR3 is 15 amino acids long. Germline V gives CDR1 SGHTA, CDR2 FQGNSA. V dropped 5 bases and J dropped 4 bases, with 15 bases sitting between them. CDR3 in DNA: TGTGCCAGCAGCCCCGGGGGAGTCAGGTACAATGAGCAGTTCTTC. Amino acids: CASSPGGVRYNEQFF.

V and J are TRBV4-2 and TRBJ2-7; 9 bases are a match to TRBD1. Per the germline V gene, CDR1 is LGHNA and CDR2 is YNFKEQ. The CDR3 loop spans 18 amino acids. Unmatched junction bases numbered 18, after V lost 3 bases and J lost 6 bases. In DNA, the CDR3 is TGTGCCAGCAGCCACGCACGACCCGGGACAGGGTCTCTTGGCGAGCAGTACTTC. Its translation: CASSHARPGTGSLGEQYF.

The chain carries TRBV6-1 and TRBJ1-2; D possibly corresponds to TRBD1 (6 bases). Germline V gene sequence: CDR1 MNHNS, CDR2 SASEGT. CDR3 length equals 14 residues. Trimming shortened V by 0 bases and J by 4 bases, and 9 bases separated the two germline ends. CDR3 protein: CASSEARGLYGYTF. The DNA for the CDR3 is TGTGCCAGCAGTGAAGCGCGGGGGCTCTATGGCTACACCTTC.

The CDR3 protein is CATDSATNEKLFF. CDR3 in DNA: TGTGCCACCGACAGTGCAACTAATGAAAAACTGTTTTTT. V and J are TRBV5-3 and TRBJ1-4; possible D gene TRBD1, 5 bases. TRBV5-3 is an ORF, with its function uncertain. Trimming shortened V by 9 bases and J by 0 bases, and 9 bases separated the two germline ends. This CDR3 comprises 13 residues.

This chain joins TRBV28 and TRBJ1-2, with a tentative D call TRBD1 (6 bases). The germline V gene has CDR1 MDHEN and CDR2 SYDVKM. The CDR3 has 15 residues. V was cut by 2 bases and J by 6 bases, with 16 bases left in between. CDR3 loop: CASSLGTPGLNGYTF. CDR3 in DNA: TGTGCCAGCAGTTTAGGGACACCGGGCCTGAATGGCTACACCTTC.

The CDR3: CASSLSWEEADTQYF. CDR3 sequence (DNA): TGCGCCAGCAGCTTGTCATGGGAGGAAGCAGATACGCAGTATTTT. This rearrangement joins TRBV5-1 to TRBJ2-3; maybe TRBD2 (6 bases). CDR1 and CDR2 (germline): SGHRS, YFSETQ. Trimming pared 1 base from V and 4 bases from J, leaving 13 bases between. CDR3 length: 15 residues.

The chain couples TRBV27 to TRBJ1-6; the D is unclear. Between the trimmed V and J ends, which lost 6 bases and 9 bases, there was a span of 9 bases. This CDR3 is built from 12 residues. The V gene's germline CDR1 is MNHEY and CDR2 SMNVEV (reference sequence). The CDR3: CASSGLLSPLHF. The CDR3 region has the DNA TGTGCCAGCAGCGGACTGCTTTCACCCCTCCACTTT.